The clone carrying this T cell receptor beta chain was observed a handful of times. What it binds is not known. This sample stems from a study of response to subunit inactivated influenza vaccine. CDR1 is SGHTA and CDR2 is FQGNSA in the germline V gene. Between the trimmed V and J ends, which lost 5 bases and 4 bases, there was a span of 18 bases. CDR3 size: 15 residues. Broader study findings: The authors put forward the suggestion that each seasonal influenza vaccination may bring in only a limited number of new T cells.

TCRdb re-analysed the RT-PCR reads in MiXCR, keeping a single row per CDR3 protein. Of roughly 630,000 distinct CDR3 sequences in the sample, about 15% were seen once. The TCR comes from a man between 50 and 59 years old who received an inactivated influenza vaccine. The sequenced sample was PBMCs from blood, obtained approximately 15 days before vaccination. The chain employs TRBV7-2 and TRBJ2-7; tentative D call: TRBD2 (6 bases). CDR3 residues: CASSKTPGAQYEQYF. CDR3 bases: TGTGCCAGCAGCAAGACCCCGGGAGCTCAATACGAGCAGTACTTC. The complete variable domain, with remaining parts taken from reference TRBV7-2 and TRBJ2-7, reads GAGVSQSPSNKVTEKGKDVELRCDPISGHTALYWYRQSLGQGLEFLIYFQGNSAPDKSGLPSDRFSAERTGGSVSTLTIQRTQQEDSAVYLCASSKTPGAQYEQYFGPGTRLTVT.